A single sample is the source of the 15 T cell receptor beta chains below, sequenced in a study of T cells after yellow fever vaccination. TCRdb itself ran the 5' RACE reads through MiXCR, one entry per CDR3 protein. The sample lists around 300,000 distinct CDR3 sequences, about 4% occurring once. This material consisted of PBMCs, taken 5 days after the yellow fever booster vaccination. The receptor source for this set is a man between 18 and 29 years old who received the YFV17D yellow fever vaccine.

This clonotype was seen a few times. The chain uses TRBV4-3 and TRBJ1-6, with 9 bases matching TRBD1. The V gene's germline CDR1 is LGHNA and CDR2 YSLEER. This CDR3 spans 16 amino acids. V trimming: 0 bases; J trimming: 9 bases; junction bases outside the gene matches: 6. The CDR3 reads CASSQDRGTGSSPLHF. The CDR3 DNA follows: TGCGCCAGCAGCCAAGATCGGGGGACAGGGTCTTCACCCCTCCACTTT.

This clonotype turned up a few times. The J gene is TRBJ2-2, the V gene TRBV6-2 or TRBV6-3; 7 bases line up with TRBD1. This CDR3 has 16 residues. V shed 5 bases, J shed 2 bases, and the junction held 8 bases outside the gene matches. Germline V gene lookup returns CDR1 MNHEY and CDR2 SVGEGT. The CDR3 nucleotides are TGTGCCAGCAGTAGACCCGGGACAGATAACACCGGGGAGCTGTTTTTT. This sequence encodes CASSRPGTDNTGELFF.

This clonotype was detected ten times or more. This sequence joins TRBV20-1 and TRBJ2-5, with 8 bases fitting TRBD1. The CDR3 extends over 16 amino acids. The J segment lost 5 bases and the V segment lost 4 bases, leaving 15 bases of the junction unmatched. Germline CDR1 DFQATT, CDR2 SNEGSKA (reference sequence). The CDR3: CSATSWTGRVGETQYF. Here the CDR3 DNA reads TGCAGTGCTACTTCATGGACAGGGAGAGTGGGGGAGACCCAGTACTTC.

This clonotype was counted only a few times. The J gene is TRBJ1-1, the V gene TRBV4-1; D is perhaps TRBD1 (5 bases). The germline V and J ends were trimmed by 3 bases and 1 base, with 12 bases remaining between them. The CDR3 totals 15 residues. Germline CDR1 is MGHRA and CDR2 is YSYEKL. CDR3 nucleotide sequence: TGCGCCAGCAGCCATAGGTATGGGGGGAACACTGAAGCTTTCTTT. The encoded protein is CASSHRYGGNTEAFF.

V usage is TRBV24-1 and J usage is TRBJ2-5; a possible D gene is TRBD2 (7 bases). Germline V CDR1 and CDR2: KGHDR, SFDVKD. V was trimmed by 0 bases and J by 1 base, leaving 11 bases between them. There are 16 residues in the CDR3. The CDR3 here is CATSDLQGGAQETQYF. Here the CDR3 DNA reads TGTGCCACCAGTGATTTGCAAGGGGGGGCCCAAGAGACCCAGTACTTC.

The V call is TRBV4-1, the J call TRBJ2-5; 11 bases are a match to TRBD2. CDR1 MGHRA and CDR2 YSYEKL come from the germline V gene. The J segment lost 5 bases and the V segment lost 1 base, leaving 6 bases of the junction unmatched. The CDR3 is 16 residues long. CDR3 sequence (DNA): TGCGCCAGCAGCCAAGGCCTTAGCGGGGGGGCGGAGACCCAGTACTTC. Protein product: CASSQGLSGGAETQYF.

This chain uses TRBV7-6 with TRBJ2-7; 10 bases agree with TRBD2. V gave up 5 bases and J gave up 3 bases; unmatched junction bases: 22. The CDR3 extends over 20 amino acids. CDR1 SGHVS and CDR2 FNYEAQ come from the germline V gene. CDR3 residues: CASSPDTWYPRTSGNYEQYV. For the CDR3, the DNA is TGTGCCAGCAGCCCAGATACATGGTATCCTCGGACTAGCGGTAACTACGAGCAGTACGTC.

This clonotype was found once. The V call is TRBV27, the J call TRBJ2-3; 10 nucleotides match TRBD2. CDR3 size: 18 residues. Germline CDR1 MNHEY, CDR2 SMNVEV (reference sequence). The V gene end was trimmed by 0 bases and the J gene end by 5 bases; junction bases not matched to a gene: 11. The CDR3 region is CASSLSVPGTSVVDTQYF. CDR3 sequence (DNA): TGTGCCAGCAGTTTATCGGTCCCCGGGACTAGCGTGGTAGATACGCAGTATTTT.

This clonotype was detected only a few times. V and J are TRBV7-3 and TRBJ1-1; D possibly corresponds to TRBD1 (5 bases). The germline CDR1 and CDR2 sequences are SGHTA and FQGTGA. V lost 5 bases to trimming and J lost 7 bases, with 14 bases between them. This CDR3 comprises 13 residues. The CDR3: CASSRTFSGEAFF. The CDR3 region has the DNA TGTGCCAGCAGCCGGACATTTTCCGGTGAAGCTTTCTTT.

Here the CDR3 reads CASSQEAGGFQPQHF. CDR3 sequence (DNA): TGCGCCAGCAGCCAAGAGGCAGGGGGTTTTCAGCCCCAGCATTTT. This chain joins TRBV4-1 and TRBJ1-5; 7 bases fit TRBD1. V was pared by 0 bases and J by 6 bases, with 5 bases of the junction left unmatched. The germline CDR1 and CDR2 sequences are MGHRA and YSYEKL. This CDR3 region has 15 residues.

This clonotype appeared a few times. The rearrangement joins TRBV19 to TRBJ2-7, with no clear D. The germline V gene has CDR1 LNHDA and CDR2 SQIVND (reference sequence). V lost 3 bases to trimming and J lost 6 bases, with 12 bases between them. CDR3 size: 13 residues. CDR3 loop: CASSMILSAEQYV. The DNA for the CDR3 is TGTGCCAGTAGTATGATTTTAAGTGCCGAGCAGTACGTC.

This clonotype has more than one count but fewer than ten. This sequence joins TRBV5-1 and TRBJ1-3, with 7 bases matching TRBD1. Germline trimming cut 4 bases from V and 4 bases from J; bases unmatched to any gene: 8. The CDR3 spans 15 residues. Per germline, CDR1 SGHRS and CDR2 YFSETQ. Written as DNA, the CDR3 is TGCGCCAGCAGCGAGAGACAGGGAACGGGAAACACCATATATTTT. It encodes CASSERQGTGNTIYF.

This clonotype was detected only a few times. This chain connects TRBV2 to TRBJ1-6, with TRBD1 identical over 8 bases. V lost 0 bases, J lost 8 bases, and 3 bases stayed unmatched. This CDR3 region has 15 residues. Germline V gene data show CDR1 as SNHLY and CDR2 as FYNNEI. CDR3 loop: CASSEAPTGDSPLHF. For the CDR3, the DNA is TGTGCCAGCAGTGAAGCGCCGACAGGGGATTCACCCCTCCACTTT. Filled out from reference TRBV2 and TRBJ1-6, the complete variable domain reads EPEVTQTPSHQVTQMGQEVILRCVPISNHLYFYWYRQILGQKVEFLVSFYNNEISEKSEIFDDQFSVERPDGSNFTLKIRSTKLEDSAMYFCASSEAPTGDSPLHFGNGTRLTVT.

V gene TRBV5-5 combines with J gene TRBJ2-2; D may match TRBD1 or TRBD2 (7 bases each). Looked up from germline, CDR1 is SGHKS and CDR2 is YYEKEE (reference sequence). V lost 2 bases and J 6 bases, leaving 17 bases between the germline ends. CDR3 length: 16 amino acids. DNA for the CDR3: TGTGCCAGCAGCTTTCCCAGGGGGGGGGCCGCCGGGGAGCTGTTTTTT. Translating gives CASSFPRGGAAGELFF.

The V and J genes are TRBV20-1 and TRBJ1-2, with D possibly TRBD1 on 5 matching bases. Germline V gene sequence: CDR1 DFQATT, CDR2 SNEGSKA (reference sequence). Between the trimmed V and J ends, which lost 0 bases and 9 bases, there was a span of 20 bases. The CDR3 runs 15 residues. CDR3 sequence reads: CSARDRRTGLLRYTF. The CDR3 region has the DNA TGCAGTGCTAGAGATCGGCGTACGGGGCTTTTGCGCTACACCTTC.